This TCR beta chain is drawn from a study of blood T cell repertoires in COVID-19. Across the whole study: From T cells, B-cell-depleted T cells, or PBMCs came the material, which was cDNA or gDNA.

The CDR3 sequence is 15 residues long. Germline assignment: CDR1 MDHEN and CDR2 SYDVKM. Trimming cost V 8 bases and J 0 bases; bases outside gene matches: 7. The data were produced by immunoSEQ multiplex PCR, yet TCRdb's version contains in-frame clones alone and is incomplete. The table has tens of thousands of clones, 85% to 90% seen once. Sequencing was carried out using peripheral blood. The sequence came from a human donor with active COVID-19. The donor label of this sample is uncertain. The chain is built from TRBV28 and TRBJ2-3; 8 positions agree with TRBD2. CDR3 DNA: TGTGCCAGCTTCTTAGCGGGGTCTAGCACAGATACGCAGTATTTT. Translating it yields CASFLAGSSTDTQYF.